Here is one T cell receptor (beta chain) with its context. Within the sample, other DNA sequences also encode this same CDR3. This CDR3 has 13 residues. V was pared by 1 base and J by 7 bases, with 8 bases between. Germline V gene sequence: CDR1 SGHTA, CDR2 FQGNSA. PCR amplification relied on 60 Vbeta primers (plus 13 Jbeta primers). Using immunoSEQ multiplex PCR, the repertoire was profiled, and TCRdb retains in-frame clones only, with some absent. The sample consists of over 150,000 clones, approximately 75% of them appearing once. This specimen comes from a study of cytomegalovirus exposure and HLA in healthy donors.

The sequence derives from a young man in good health and CMV-seronegative. The sequencing sample was made of PBMCs. The chain couples TRBV7-2 to TRBJ1-5; D possibly corresponds to TRBD1 (6 bases). Written as DNA, the CDR3 is TGTGCCAGCAGCTTAGAGGGGGACCAGCCCCAGCATTTT. As protein: CASSLEGDQPQHF.